This T cell receptor beta chain was observed in a study of cytomegalovirus exposure and HLA in healthy donors. Study-level results: Sequencing depth roughly uniform across donors was assumed in presence/absence analyses. TCR beta chains associated with HLA were, in a later analysis, more clonally expanded than equally common others. A later analysis found most CMV-associated TCR beta chains apparently HLA-restricted. Another analysis was done later, and it associated over 15,000 TCR beta sequences with HLA alleles at 0.05 false discovery rate.

A note on this clone: What it recognizes is unknown.

A multiplex PCR was run with 60 Vbeta primers and 13 Jbeta primers. Measured with immunoSEQ multiplex PCR; TCRdb has only the in-frame clones, and not every one. The repertoire holds over 200,000 clones, 82% seen once, with 5.4% in the top ten. V shed 4 bases and J shed 9 bases, with 27 bases lying between them. This CDR3 region has 17 residues. The V gene's germline CDR1 is MGHRA and CDR2 YSYEKL. The sample comprised PBMCs. The clonotype originates from a middle-aged woman in good health and CMV-seropositive. This chain connects TRBV4-1 to TRBJ2-5; perhaps TRBD2 as D (7 bases). CDR3 protein: CASSLLEVGGAPPAQYF. The CDR3 region has the DNA TGCGCCAGCAGCCTCCTAGAGGTAGGGGGGGCCCCCCCGGCCCAGTACTTC.